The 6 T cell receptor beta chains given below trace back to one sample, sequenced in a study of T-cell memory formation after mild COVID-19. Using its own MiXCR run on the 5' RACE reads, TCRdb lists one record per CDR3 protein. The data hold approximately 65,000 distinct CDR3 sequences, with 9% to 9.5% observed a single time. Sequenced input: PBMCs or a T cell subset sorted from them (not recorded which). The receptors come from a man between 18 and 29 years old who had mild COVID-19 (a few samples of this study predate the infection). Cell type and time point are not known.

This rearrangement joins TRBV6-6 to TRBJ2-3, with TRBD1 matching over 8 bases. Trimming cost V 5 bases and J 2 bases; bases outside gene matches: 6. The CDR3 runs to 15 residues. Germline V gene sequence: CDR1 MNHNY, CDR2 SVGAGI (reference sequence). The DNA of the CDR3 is TGTGCCAGCAGTAAGGGACAGGCCCCCACAGATACGCAGTATTTT. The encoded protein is CASSKGQAPTDTQYF.

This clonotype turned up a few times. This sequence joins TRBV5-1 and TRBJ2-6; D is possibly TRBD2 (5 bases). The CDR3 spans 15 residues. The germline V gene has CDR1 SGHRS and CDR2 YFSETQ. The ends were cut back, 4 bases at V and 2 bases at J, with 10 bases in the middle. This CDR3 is CASSPGLAGANVLTF. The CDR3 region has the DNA TGCGCCAGCAGCCCCGGACTGGCTGGGGCCAACGTCCTGACTTTC.

The CDR3 nucleotides read TGTGCCAGCAGCCCTGTGGGGGATGAGCAGTTCTTC. Protein sequence: CASSPVGDEQFF. The genes are TRBV4-2 and TRBJ2-1, with D perhaps given as TRBD1 or TRBD2 (5 bases each). This CDR3 is built from 12 residues. CDR1 is LGHNA and CDR2 is YNFKEQ in the germline V gene. Trimming pared 4 bases from V and 8 bases from J, leaving 9 bases between.

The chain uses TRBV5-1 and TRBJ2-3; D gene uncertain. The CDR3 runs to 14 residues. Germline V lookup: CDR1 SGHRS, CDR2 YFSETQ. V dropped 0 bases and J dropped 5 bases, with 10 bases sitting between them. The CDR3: CASSLATWGDTQYF. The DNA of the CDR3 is TGCGCCAGCAGCTTGGCCACATGGGGAGATACGCAGTATTTT.

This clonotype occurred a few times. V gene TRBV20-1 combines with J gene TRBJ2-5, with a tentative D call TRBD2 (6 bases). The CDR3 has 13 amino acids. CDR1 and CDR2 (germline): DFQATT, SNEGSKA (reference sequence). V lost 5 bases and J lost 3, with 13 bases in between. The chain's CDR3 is CSASPGGKETQYF. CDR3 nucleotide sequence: TGCAGTGCTTCCCCTGGGGGGAAAGAGACCCAGTACTTC.

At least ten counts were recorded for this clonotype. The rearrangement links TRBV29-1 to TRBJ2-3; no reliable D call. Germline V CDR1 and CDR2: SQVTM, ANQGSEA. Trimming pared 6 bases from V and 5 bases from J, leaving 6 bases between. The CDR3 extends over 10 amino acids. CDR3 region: CSVRKDTQYF. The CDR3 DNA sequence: TGCAGCGTGAGAAAAGATACGCAGTATTTT.